This entry describes one T cell receptor (beta chain). Definite or probable Susac syndrome was diagnosed using recently defined diagnostic criteria. CDR3 length equals 15 residues. CDR1 and CDR2 from the germline V gene are MGHRA and YSYEKL. V dropped 8 bases and J dropped 8 bases, with 22 bases sitting between them. The data stem from a study of CD8 T cells in Susac syndrome. Reverse transcription used about 0.45 to 1 ug RNA and random hexamers. Across 54 Vbeta and 13 Jbeta, immunoSEQ multiplex PCR amplified TCR beta CDR3. One entry per CDR3 protein, called by TCRdb with MiXCR from the immunoSEQ multiplex PCR reads. The sample records around 170,000 distinct CDR3 sequences, under 97% being singletons.

This clonotype was obtained from a human donor with Susac syndrome. The sequencing input was CD4+ T cells from PBMCs. The chain has TRBV4-1 and TRBJ2-1, with TRBD2 as a possible D gene (7 bases). The CDR3 reads CASGDERGARHEQFF. DNA of the CDR3: TGCGCCAGCGGGGACGAACGGGGGGCCCGACATGAGCAGTTCTTC.